The entry that follows covers one TCR beta chain sequence. Its antigen remains unidentified. Sequencing was performed with immunoSEQ multiplex PCR; in TCRdb, only in-frame clones are kept and a portion is missing. The data contain 25,000 to 35,000 clones, 79% of them seen just once; the ten biggest clones take up 6.5% to 7%. This record belongs to a study of T cells in narcolepsy. Study-level findings and limits: HCRT-specific and TRIB2-specific autoreactive clonotypes appeared among same-patient CSF and blood CD4+ clonotypes. Healthy controls reportedly lacked the autoreactive clonotypes serially found in patients' blood. Autoreactive clone sequences were missing from some blood memory CD4+ repertoires.

The sequenced sample consisted of memory (CD45RA-) CD4+ T cells from blood. This TCR was recovered from a human donor in good health.

The CDR3 is CASSLSTGAITSNQPQHF. CDR3 DNA: TGTGCCAGCAGCCTATCGACAGGGGCCATCACTAGCAATCAGCCCCAGCATTTT. The rearrangement joins TRBV5-8 to TRBJ1-5; 8 bases fit TRBD1. CDR1 SGHTS and CDR2 YDEGEE come from the germline V gene. The CDR3 runs 18 residues. Germline trimming cut 4 bases from V and 0 bases from J; bases unmatched to any gene: 12.